This is a list of T cell receptor beta chains from one sample in a study of T-cell reconstitution after alpha-beta-depleted transplantation in children. MiXCR, applied by TCRdb to the PCR reads, yields one record per CDR3 protein. The repertoire has about a million distinct CDR3 sequences, under 30% of them found once; the top ten carry roughly 28%. The specimen was PBMCs, mostly from graft donor cells, collected 360 days after TCRalphabeta/CD19-depleted stem cell transplant. Receptors originate from a boy under two years old who had a stem cell transplant for SCID, so the T cells may come from the graft donor. Each CDR3 is given with its conserved first and last residue. A D gene is named only where the DNA matches it firmly. Clone sizes are given selectively: once, few, many, or a class where the clone is expanded.

cdr3_nt cdr3_aa j_call v_call clone_size d_call
TGTGCCAGCCGGGCCTCGGAGACTAATGAAAAACTGTTTTTT CASRASETNEKLFF TRBJ1-4 TRBV10-3 - -
TGCAGCGTTGGTGTTCTCGGGGAGCTGTTTTTT CSVGVLGELFF TRBJ2-2 TRBV29-1 - -
TGCGCCAGCAGCTTCCAGGGACTAGCGGGGTACAATGAGCAGTTCTTC CASSFQGLAGYNEQFF TRBJ2-1 TRBV5-1 - TRBD2
TGTGCCAGCAGTCCCTCATGGGGGATGAACACTGAAGCTTTCTTT CASSPSWGMNTEAFF TRBJ1-1 TRBV12-3/TRBV12-4 few -
TGTGCCAGCAGCGCGGGGTGGGAGACCCAGTACTTC CASSAGWETQYF TRBJ2-5 TRBV28 - -
TGTGCCAGCAACGGAGAAGCGACAGGGGCGACGAGAATCGGAACTGAAGCTTTCTTT CASNGEATGATRIGTEAFF TRBJ1-1 TRBV6-2/TRBV6-3 - TRBD1
TGCGCCAGCAGCCTTGGACAGGCATCGAGGTTCGCTGAAGCTTTCTTT CASSLGQASRFAEAFF TRBJ1-1 TRBV5-1 - TRBD1
TGTGCCTGGAGTGTAGTAGGATGGTCCTACGAGCAGTACTTC CAWSVVGWSYEQYF TRBJ2-7 TRBV30 few -
TGTGCCAGCAGCCAATCAGGGACAGGGGCTTACGAGCAGTACTTC CASSQSGTGAYEQYF TRBJ2-7 TRBV4-2 - TRBD1
TGCAGCGTTGAAGACACAGATACGCAGTATTTT CSVEDTDTQYF TRBJ2-3 TRBV29-1 few -
TGTGCCAGCAGACCCGGACAGGGGGAAGGAAAACTGTTTTTT CASRPGQGEGKLFF TRBJ1-4 TRBV4-2 - TRBD1
TGCGCCAGCAGTAGCCAGGGGGCACTGGATACGCAGTATTTT CASSSQGALDTQYF TRBJ2-3 TRBV10-1 - TRBD1
TGTGCCAGCAGCTTAGACCTGGCAGGGGGTAGCTATGGCTACACCTTC CASSLDLAGGSYGYTF TRBJ1-2 TRBV11-2 few TRBD1
TGTGCCACCAGCAGAGATTTGACTAGCGGTGTCAATGAGCAGTTCTTC CATSRDLTSGVNEQFF TRBJ2-1 TRBV15 - TRBD2
TGTGCCACCAGTGATCACCCGGGACTAGCGGTGGAGCTAGCCAAAAACATTCAGTACTTC CATSDHPGLAVELAKNIQYF TRBJ2-4 TRBV24-1 - TRBD2
TGTGCCAGCAGTAGGACTACTCTAAACACCATATATTTT CASSRTTLNTIYF TRBJ1-3 TRBV28 few -
TGCGCCAGCAGCTTGTCAGGGCAGGGCTACACCTTC CASSLSGQGYTF TRBJ1-2 TRBV5-1 - -
TGCGCCAGCACTTCCGGCGTGAAGGCCTATGGCTACACCTTC CASTSGVKAYGYTF TRBJ1-2 TRBV5-1 few -
TGTGCCAGCATCATGACCTTGGGGGGCGACGCTTTCTTT CASIMTLGGDAFF TRBJ1-1 TRBV12-3/TRBV12-4 few -
TGTGCCAGCAGTTCTCCCGAAGAAGGGGCGGGGGAGACCCAGTACTTC CASSSPEEGAGETQYF TRBJ2-5 TRBV12-3/TRBV12-4 few -
TGCGCCAGCAGCTGGGACCACACAGGGTCAAGAGGCTACACCTTC CASSWDHTGSRGYTF TRBJ1-2 TRBV5-1 - -
TGCGCCAGCAGCTTGTCGGAGGCGGCAGGCGGTAGCCCCGGGGAGCTGTTTTTT CASSLSEAAGGSPGELFF TRBJ2-2 TRBV5-1 - -
TGTGCCAGCAGCAGCCATAGCGGGGGGGTGAGGAATGAGCAGTTCTTC CASSSHSGGVRNEQFF TRBJ2-1 TRBV7-2 few TRBD2
TGCAGTGGACAGAATACAGGGCAAGGCCAGCCCCAGCATTTT CSGQNTGQGQPQHF TRBJ1-5 TRBV20-1 few -
TGTGCCAGCAGTCGTAGCGGGGGGTCTTCCTACGAGCAGTACTTC CASSRSGGSSYEQYF TRBJ2-7 TRBV6-1 - TRBD2
TGTGCCAGCAGGCTGGGGGACAGGGCTTTGGCACCCCTCCACTTT CASRLGDRALAPLHF TRBJ1-6 TRBV4-2 - TRBD1
TGCAGTGCTAGAGGGGCAGCGGTCCTCTACGAGCAGTACTTC CSARGAAVLYEQYF TRBJ2-7 TRBV20-1 - -
TGTGCCAGCAGTTATTCCCAGGGAGAGACCCAGTACTTC CASSYSQGETQYF TRBJ2-5 TRBV12-3/TRBV12-4 - -
TGTGCCAGCAGGCTGTGGGGCGGGAACACCGGGGAGCTGTTTTTT CASRLWGGNTGELFF TRBJ2-2 TRBV12-3/TRBV12-4 - -
TGTGCCAGCAGCCAAGCGTATGAGCAGTTCTTC CASSQAYEQFF TRBJ2-1 TRBV3-1 many -
TGCGCCAGCGACAATATTCCGGGACAGGGTACGGCGAACACTGAAGCTTTCTTT CASDNIPGQGTANTEAFF TRBJ1-1 TRBV4-1 - TRBD1
TGTGCCAGCAGCTTATGGGCCGAACTGTATGTTAATGAGCAGTTCTTC CASSLWAELYVNEQFF TRBJ2-1 TRBV7-2 - -
TGTGCCAGCAGTTTATTATGGGGTGAGCAGTTCTTC CASSLLWGEQFF TRBJ2-1 TRBV27 - -
TGCAGTGCTAGCCGGACTCCGGGATATGAGCTTCAGTATTTT CSASRTPGYELQYF TRBJ2-3 TRBV20-1 - -
TGCGCCAGCAGCCAAGAGATCGGGGTGGGTGAGCAGTTCTTC CASSQEIGVGEQFF TRBJ2-1 TRBV4-1 many -
TGCGCCAGCAGCCCTCACTCGGGAGAGCAGTACTTC CASSPHSGEQYF TRBJ2-7 TRBV5-1 few -
TGTGCCAGCAGTTTGGACAGGGGTGGGGGTGGTGAGCAGTTCTTC CASSLDRGGGGEQFF TRBJ2-1 TRBV27 few TRBD1
TGTGCCAGCAGTTACTCGATAGGGGGGAGGTACGGAGATACGCAGTATTTT CASSYSIGGRYGDTQYF TRBJ2-3 TRBV6-5 - -
TGTGCCAGCAGCGTAGGTCTGGGACAGGGGAACACTGAAGCTTTCTTT CASSVGLGQGNTEAFF TRBJ1-1 TRBV9 - TRBD1
TGTGCCAGCAGTCCACTAGCGTGGGGGAATGAGCAGTTCTTC CASSPLAWGNEQFF TRBJ2-1 TRBV6-1 - TRBD2
TGTGCCACCCGGGAGGGTCATGAGCAGTTCTTC CATREGHEQFF TRBJ2-1 TRBV24-1 few TRBD2
TGTGCCAGCTCGTTACAGGGATGGAGCCGCGGAGGACTAAACACCGGGGAGCTGTTTTTT CASSLQGWSRGGLNTGELFF TRBJ2-2 TRBV18 - -
TGTGCCAGCTCACCAAATTCCAGGGGGCCGAGTAACACTGAAGCTTTCTTT CASSPNSRGPSNTEAFF TRBJ1-1 TRBV18 - TRBD1
TGTGCCAGCAGGGGACTAGGGGTCACAGATACGCAGTATTTT CASRGLGVTDTQYF TRBJ2-3 TRBV6-5 few TRBD2
TGCGCCAGCAGCCAAGAGCAGGGCACATCTAGCACAGATACGCAGTATTTT CASSQEQGTSSTDTQYF TRBJ2-3 TRBV4-1 - -
TGCAGTGCTAGGTCGGTGGGTGAGCAGTTCTTC CSARSVGEQFF TRBJ2-1 TRBV20-1 few -
TGTGCCAGCAGCAAAGCAGGGGGCGGCTACGAGCAGTACTTC CASSKAGGGYEQYF TRBJ2-7 TRBV21-1 - -
TGTGCCACCAGCAGAGAGATGTCAGTCACTAACTATGGCTACACCTTC CATSREMSVTNYGYTF TRBJ1-2 TRBV15 few -
TGCAGCGTTGCTGGTGTAAATGAGCAGTTCTTC CSVAGVNEQFF TRBJ2-1 TRBV29-1 few -
TGTGCCAGCAGCCAATTCGGACTTTTAAACACCGGGGAGCTGTTTTTT CASSQFGLLNTGELFF TRBJ2-2 TRBV3-1 - -
TGCAGCGTTGAAGATCCCCAATCCGGGACCGAGGGCCCTAATGAGCAGTTCTTC CSVEDPQSGTEGPNEQFF TRBJ2-1 TRBV29-1 - -
TGTGCCAGTAGTATAGCAGGGCACAATCAGCCCCAGCATTTT CASSIAGHNQPQHF TRBJ1-5 TRBV19 - -
TGTGCCAGCAGTTACGTGGGGGGGTCGTACCAAGAGACCCAGTACTTC CASSYVGGSYQETQYF TRBJ2-5 TRBV6-2/TRBV6-3 - TRBD2
TGTGCCAGCAGTTTAGAACGAGGCGAGACTGAAGCTTTCTTT CASSLERGETEAFF TRBJ1-1 TRBV12-3/TRBV12-4 - -
TGCGCCAGCAGCCTGACACTGACGGGCACCGGGGAGCTGTTTTTT CASSLTLTGTGELFF TRBJ2-2 TRBV5-1 - -